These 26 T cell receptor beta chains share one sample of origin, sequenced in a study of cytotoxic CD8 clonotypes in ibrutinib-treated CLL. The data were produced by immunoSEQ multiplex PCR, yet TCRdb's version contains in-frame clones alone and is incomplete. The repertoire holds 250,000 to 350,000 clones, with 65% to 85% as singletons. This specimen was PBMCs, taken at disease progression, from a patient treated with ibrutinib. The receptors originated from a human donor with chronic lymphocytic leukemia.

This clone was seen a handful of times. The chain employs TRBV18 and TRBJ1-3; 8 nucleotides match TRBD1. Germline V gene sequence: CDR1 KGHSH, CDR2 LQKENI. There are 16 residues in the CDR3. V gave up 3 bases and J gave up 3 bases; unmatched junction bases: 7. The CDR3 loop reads CASSPGQGIFGNTIYF. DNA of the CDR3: TGTGCCAGCTCACCCGGACAGGGTATTTTTGGAAACACCATATATTTT.

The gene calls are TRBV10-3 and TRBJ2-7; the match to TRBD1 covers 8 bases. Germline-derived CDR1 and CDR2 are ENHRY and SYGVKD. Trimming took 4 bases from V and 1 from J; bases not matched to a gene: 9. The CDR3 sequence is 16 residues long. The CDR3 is CAISARQGTISYEQYF. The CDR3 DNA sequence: TGTGCCATCAGTGCCAGACAGGGGACCATTTCCTACGAGCAGTACTTC.

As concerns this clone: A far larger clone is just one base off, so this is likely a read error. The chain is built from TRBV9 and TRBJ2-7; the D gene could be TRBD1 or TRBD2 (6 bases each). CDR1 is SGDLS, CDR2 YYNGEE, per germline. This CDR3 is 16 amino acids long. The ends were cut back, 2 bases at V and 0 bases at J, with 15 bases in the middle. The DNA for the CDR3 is TGTGCCAGCAGCGTGGGGGCGGGGTTTAGCTCCTACGAGCAGTACTTC. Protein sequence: CASSVGAGFSSYEQYF.

CDR3 in amino acids: CASSPGIEGTRTEAFF. CDR3 DNA: TGTGCCAGCAGCCCCGGAATCGAGGGGACGAGAACTGAAGCTTTCTTT. The rearrangement links TRBV7-9 to TRBJ1-1, with D possibly TRBD1 on 5 matching bases. V dropped 5 bases and J dropped 5 bases, with 21 bases sitting between them. Germline values: CDR1 SEHNR, CDR2 FQNEAQ (reference sequence). The CDR3 covers 16 residues.

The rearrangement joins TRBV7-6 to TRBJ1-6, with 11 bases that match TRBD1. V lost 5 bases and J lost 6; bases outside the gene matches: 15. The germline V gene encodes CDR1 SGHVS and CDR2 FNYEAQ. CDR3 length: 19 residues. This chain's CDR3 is CASSAAGTGGGGPNSPLHF. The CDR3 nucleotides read TGTGCCAGCAGCGCAGCCGGGACAGGGGGTGGAGGGCCTAATTCACCCCTCCACTTT.

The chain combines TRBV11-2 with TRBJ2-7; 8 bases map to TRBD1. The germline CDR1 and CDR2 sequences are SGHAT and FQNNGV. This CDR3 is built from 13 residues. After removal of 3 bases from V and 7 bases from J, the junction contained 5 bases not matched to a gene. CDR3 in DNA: TGTGCCAGCAGCTTTCAGGGGGCAGGGGAGCAGTACTTC. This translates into CASSFQGAGEQYF.

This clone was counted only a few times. The CDR3 sequence: CASSYGGQQETQYF. The CDR3 bases are TGTGCCAGCAGTTACGGGGGGCAGCAAGAGACCCAGTACTTC. This sequence joins TRBV6-6 and TRBJ2-5; the D call may be TRBD1 or TRBD2 (6 bases each). Germline CDR1 MNHNY, CDR2 SVGAGI (reference sequence). Trimming removed 2 bases at V and 2 bases at J, with 9 bases between. The CDR3 consists of 14 residues.

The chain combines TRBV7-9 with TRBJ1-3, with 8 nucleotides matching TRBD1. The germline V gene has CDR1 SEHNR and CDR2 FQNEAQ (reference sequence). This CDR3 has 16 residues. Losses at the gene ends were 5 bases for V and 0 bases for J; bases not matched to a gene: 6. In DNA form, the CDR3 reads TGTGCCAGCAGCCCCCGGACAGGGACCTCTGGAAACACCATATATTTT. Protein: CASSPRTGTSGNTIYF.

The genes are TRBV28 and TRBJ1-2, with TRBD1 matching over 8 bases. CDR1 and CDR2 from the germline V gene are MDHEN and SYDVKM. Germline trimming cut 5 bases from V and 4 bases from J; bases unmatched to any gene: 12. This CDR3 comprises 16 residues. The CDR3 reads CASSLPPDRDSYGYTF. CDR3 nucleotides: TGTGCCAGCAGTCTACCGCCGGACAGGGACAGCTATGGCTACACCTTC.

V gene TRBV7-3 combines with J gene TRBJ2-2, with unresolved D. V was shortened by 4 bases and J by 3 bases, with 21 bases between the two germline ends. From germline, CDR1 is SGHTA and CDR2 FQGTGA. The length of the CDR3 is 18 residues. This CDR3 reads CASSSLVPQSWDTGELFF. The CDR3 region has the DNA TGTGCCAGCAGCTCCCTTGTACCCCAAAGCTGGGACACCGGGGAGCTGTTTTTT. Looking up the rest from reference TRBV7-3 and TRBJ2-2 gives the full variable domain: GAGVSQTPSNKVTEKGKYVELRCDPISGHTALYWYRQSLGQGPEFLIYFQGTGAADDSGLPNDRFFAVRPEGSVSTLKIQRTERGDSAVYLCASSSLVPQSWDTGELFFGEGSRLTVL.

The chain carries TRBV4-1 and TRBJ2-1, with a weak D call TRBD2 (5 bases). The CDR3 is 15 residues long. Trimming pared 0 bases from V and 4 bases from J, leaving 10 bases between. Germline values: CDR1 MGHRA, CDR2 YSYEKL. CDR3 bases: TGCGCCAGCAGCCAAGAAACAGCGGCTTACAATGAGCAGTTCTTC. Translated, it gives CASSQETAAYNEQFF.

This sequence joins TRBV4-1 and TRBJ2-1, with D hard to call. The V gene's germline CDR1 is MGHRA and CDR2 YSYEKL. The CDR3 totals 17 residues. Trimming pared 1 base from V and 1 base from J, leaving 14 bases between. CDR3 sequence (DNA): TGCGCCAGCAGCCAAGCCCTGGGTTCGTTATCCTACAATGAGCAGTTCTTC. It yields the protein CASSQALGSLSYNEQFF.

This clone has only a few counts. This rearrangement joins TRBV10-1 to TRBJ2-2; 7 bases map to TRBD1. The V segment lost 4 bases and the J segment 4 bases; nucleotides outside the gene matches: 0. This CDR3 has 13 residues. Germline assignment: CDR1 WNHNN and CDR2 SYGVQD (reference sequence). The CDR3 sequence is CASSAGGTGELFF. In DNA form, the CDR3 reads TGCGCCAGCAGTGCAGGGGGCACCGGGGAGCTGTTTTTT.

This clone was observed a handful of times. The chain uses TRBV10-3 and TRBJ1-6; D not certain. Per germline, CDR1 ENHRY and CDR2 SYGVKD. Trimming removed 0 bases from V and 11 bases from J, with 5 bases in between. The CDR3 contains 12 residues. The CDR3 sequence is CAISESRAPLHF. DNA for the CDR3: TGTGCCATCAGTGAGTCTCGAGCACCCCTCCACTTT.

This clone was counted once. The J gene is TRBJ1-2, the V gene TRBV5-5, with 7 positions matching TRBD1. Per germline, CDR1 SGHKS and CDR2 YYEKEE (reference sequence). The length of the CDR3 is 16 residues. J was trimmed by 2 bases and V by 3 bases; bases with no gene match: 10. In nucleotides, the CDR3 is TGTGCCAGCAGCTCTGACCCGGGACAGAGAAACTATGGCTACACCTTC. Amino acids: CASSSDPGQRNYGYTF. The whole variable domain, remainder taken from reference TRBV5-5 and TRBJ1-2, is DAGVTQSPTHLIKTRGQQVTLRCSPISGHKSVSWYQQVLGQGPQFIFQYYEKEERGRGNFPDRFSARQFPNYSSELNVNALLLGDSALYLCASSSDPGQRNYGYTFGSGTRLTVV.

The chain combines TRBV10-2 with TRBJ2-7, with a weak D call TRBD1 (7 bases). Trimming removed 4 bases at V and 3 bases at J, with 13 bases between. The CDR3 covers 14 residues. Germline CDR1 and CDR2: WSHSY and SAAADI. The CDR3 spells CASSVGQGGYEQYF. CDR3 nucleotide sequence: TGCGCCAGCAGTGTGGGGCAGGGGGGCTACGAGCAGTACTTC.

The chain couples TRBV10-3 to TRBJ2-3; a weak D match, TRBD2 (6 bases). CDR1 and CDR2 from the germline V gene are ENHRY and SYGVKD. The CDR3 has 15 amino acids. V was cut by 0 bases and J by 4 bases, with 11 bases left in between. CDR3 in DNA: TGTGCCATCAGTGAGTCGATGGACTACTCAGATACGCAGTATTTT. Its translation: CAISESMDYSDTQYF.

CDR3 protein: CAISGENSRHGIRGYYGYTF. In nucleotides, the CDR3 is TGTGCCATCAGCGGAGAAAACTCGAGACATGGTATCAGGGGGTACTATGGCTACACCTTC. The V and J genes are TRBV10-3 and TRBJ1-2; 7 positions agree with TRBD1. The CDR3 length is 20 residues. The V segment lost 6 bases and the J segment 3 bases; nucleotides outside the gene matches: 25. Germline V gene lookup returns CDR1 ENHRY and CDR2 SYGVKD.

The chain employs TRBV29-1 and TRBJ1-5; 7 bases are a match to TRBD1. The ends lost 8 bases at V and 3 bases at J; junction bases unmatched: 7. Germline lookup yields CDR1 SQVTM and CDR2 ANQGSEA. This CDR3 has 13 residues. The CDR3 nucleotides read TGCAGCACACGACAGGGAGACAATCAGCCCCAGCATTTT. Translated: CSTRQGDNQPQHF. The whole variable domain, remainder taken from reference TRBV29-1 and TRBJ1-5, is SAVISQKPSRDICQRGTSLTIQCQVDSQVTMMFWYRQQPGQSLTLIATANQGSEATYESGFVIDKFPISRPNLTFSTLTVSNMSPEDSSIYLCSTRQGDNQPQHFGDGTRLSIL.

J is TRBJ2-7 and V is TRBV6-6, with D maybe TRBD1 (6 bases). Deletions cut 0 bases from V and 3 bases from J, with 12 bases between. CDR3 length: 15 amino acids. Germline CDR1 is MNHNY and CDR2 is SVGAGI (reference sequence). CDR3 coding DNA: TGTGCCAGCAGTTACTCGACAGGACCCGGCTACGAGCAGTACTTC. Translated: CASSYSTGPGYEQYF.

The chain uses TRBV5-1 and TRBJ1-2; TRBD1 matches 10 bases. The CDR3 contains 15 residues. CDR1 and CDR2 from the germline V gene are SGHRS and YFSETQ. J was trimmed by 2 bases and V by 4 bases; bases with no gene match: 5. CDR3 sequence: CASSLTGGANYGYTF. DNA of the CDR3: TGCGCCAGCAGCCTGACAGGGGGCGCGAACTATGGCTACACCTTC.

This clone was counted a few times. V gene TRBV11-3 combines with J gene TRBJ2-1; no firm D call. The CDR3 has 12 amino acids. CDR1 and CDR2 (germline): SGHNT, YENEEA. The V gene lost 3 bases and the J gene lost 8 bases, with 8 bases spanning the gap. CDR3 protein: CASSLNRHEQFF. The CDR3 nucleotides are TGTGCCAGCAGCTTGAATAGACATGAGCAGTTCTTC.

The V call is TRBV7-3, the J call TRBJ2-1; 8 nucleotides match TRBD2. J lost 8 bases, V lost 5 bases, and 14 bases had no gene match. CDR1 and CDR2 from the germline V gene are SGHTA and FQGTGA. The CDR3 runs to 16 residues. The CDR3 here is CASSPTGAGEFHEQFF. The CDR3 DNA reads TGTGCCAGCAGCCCCACGGGAGCGGGAGAATTTCATGAGCAGTTCTTC.

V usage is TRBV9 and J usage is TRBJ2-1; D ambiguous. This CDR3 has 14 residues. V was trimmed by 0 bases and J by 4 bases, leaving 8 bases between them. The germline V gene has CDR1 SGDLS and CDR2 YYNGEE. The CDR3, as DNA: TGTGCCAGCAGCGTAGCTGCGGATTACAATGAGCAGTTCTTC. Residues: CASSVAADYNEQFF.

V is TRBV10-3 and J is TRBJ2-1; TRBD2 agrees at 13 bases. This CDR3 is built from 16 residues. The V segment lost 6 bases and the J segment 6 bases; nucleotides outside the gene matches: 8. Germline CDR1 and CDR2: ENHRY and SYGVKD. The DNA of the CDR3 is TGTGCCATCAGAAGGACTAGCGGGAGTCTAGCCAATGAGCAGTTCTTC. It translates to CAIRRTSGSLANEQFF.

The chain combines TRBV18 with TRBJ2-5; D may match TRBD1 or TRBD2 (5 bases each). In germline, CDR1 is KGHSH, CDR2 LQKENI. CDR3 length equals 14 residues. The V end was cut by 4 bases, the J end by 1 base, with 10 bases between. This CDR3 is CASSQRGSQETQYF. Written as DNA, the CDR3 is TGTGCCAGCTCACAGAGGGGCAGCCAAGAGACCCAGTACTTC.